This T cell receptor (beta chain) was captured by sequencing in a study of blood T cells in healthy people across ages. At the level of the study: When template switching was applied, about one barcoded beta molecule was captured per two T cells.

Comments on this clonotype: What it recognizes is unknown.

Caucasian, healthy and from Russia, the donors were aged between about 6 and 90. Samples each yielded at least 5 micrograms of total RNA. Through a sample-barcoded 5' primer and a J-beta primer mix, a second PCR was run for roughly 7 to 11 cycles. A single record per CDR3 protein comes from TCRdb applying MiXCR to the 5' RACE reads. Here the sample spans about 730,000 distinct CDR3 sequences, roughly 44% being singletons. Study-wide results and limits: Diversity figures based on one million T cells were deemed too low.

The CDR3 loop spans 18 amino acids. Germline CDR1 and CDR2: SEHNR and FQNEAQ (reference sequence). V dropped 5 bases and J dropped 1; count of bases not matched to a gene: 14. Specimen: blood. The clonotype comes from a woman in her sixties in good health. The V and J genes are TRBV7-9 and TRBJ2-7; 10 positions match TRBD1. For the CDR3, the DNA is TGTGCCAGCAGCACAATCGGGACAGGGGTCTCCTTTTCCTACGAGCAGTACTTC. Encoded protein: CASSTIGTGVSFSYEQYF.